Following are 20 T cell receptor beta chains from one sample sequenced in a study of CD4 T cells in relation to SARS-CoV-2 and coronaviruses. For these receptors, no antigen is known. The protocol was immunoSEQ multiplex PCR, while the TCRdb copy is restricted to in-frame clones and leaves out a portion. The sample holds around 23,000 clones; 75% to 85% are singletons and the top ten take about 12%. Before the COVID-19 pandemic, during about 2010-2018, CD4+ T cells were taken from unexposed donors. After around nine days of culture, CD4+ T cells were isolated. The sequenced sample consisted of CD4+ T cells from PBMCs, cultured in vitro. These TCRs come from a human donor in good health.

DNA of the CDR3: TGTGCCAGCAGGCCATCCGCAGGGGCCGGCACCGGGGAGCTGTTTTTT. Translation gives CASRPSAGAGTGELFF. The rearrangement joins TRBV28 to TRBJ2-2, with D possibly matching TRBD1 (6 bases). The CDR3 is 16 residues long. CDR1 and CDR2 from the germline V gene are MDHEN and SYDVKM. Between the trimmed V and J ends, which lost 6 bases and 4 bases, there was a span of 18 bases.

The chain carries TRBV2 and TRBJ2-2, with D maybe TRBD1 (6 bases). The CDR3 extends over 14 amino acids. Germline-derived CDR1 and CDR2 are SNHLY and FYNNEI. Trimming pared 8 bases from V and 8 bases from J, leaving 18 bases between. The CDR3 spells CASGRDTYLGELFF. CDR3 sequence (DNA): TGTGCCAGCGGCCGGGACACCTATTTGGGGGAGCTGTTTTTT.

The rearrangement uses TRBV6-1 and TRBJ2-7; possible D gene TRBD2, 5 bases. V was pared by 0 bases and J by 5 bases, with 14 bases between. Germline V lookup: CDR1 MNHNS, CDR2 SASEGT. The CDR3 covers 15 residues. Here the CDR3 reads CASSEAPGLFNEQYF. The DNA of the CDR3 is TGTGCCAGCAGTGAAGCTCCAGGACTGTTCAACGAGCAGTACTTC.

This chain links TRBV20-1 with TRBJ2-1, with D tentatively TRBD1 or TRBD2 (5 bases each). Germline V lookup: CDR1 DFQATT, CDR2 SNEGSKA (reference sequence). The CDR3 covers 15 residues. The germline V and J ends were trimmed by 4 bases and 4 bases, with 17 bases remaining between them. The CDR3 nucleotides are TGCAGTGCTATTGATGGGGGTGTTCGGTACAATGAGCAGTTCTTC. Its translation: CSAIDGGVRYNEQFF.

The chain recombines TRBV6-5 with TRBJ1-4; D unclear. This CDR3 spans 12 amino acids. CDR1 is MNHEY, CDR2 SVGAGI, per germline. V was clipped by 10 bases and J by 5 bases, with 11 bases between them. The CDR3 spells CATADENEKLFF. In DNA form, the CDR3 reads TGTGCCACCGCGGACGAGAATGAAAAACTGTTTTTT.

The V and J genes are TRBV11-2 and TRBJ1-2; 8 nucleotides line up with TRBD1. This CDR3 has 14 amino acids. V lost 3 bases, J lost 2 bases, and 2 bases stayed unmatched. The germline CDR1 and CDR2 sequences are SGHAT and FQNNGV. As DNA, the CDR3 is TGTGCCAGCAGCTTGGACAGGGCCAACTATGGCTACACCTTC. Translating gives CASSLDRANYGYTF. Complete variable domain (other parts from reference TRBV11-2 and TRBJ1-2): EAGVAQSPRYKIIEKRQSVAFWCNPISGHATLYWYQQILGQGPKLLIQFQNNGVVDDSQLPKDRFSAERLKGVDSTLKIQPAKLEDSAVYLCASSLDRANYGYTFGSGTRLTVV.

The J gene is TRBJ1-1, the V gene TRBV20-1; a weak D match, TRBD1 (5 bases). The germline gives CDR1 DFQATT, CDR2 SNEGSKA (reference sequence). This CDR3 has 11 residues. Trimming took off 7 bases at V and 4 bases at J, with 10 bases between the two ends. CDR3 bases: TGCAGTGTCAATGGGGGCACTGAAGCTTTCTTT. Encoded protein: CSVNGGTEAFF.

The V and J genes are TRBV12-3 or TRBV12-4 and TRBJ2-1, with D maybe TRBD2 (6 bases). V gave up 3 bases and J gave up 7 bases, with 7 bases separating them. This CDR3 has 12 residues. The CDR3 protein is CASSLGGNEQFF. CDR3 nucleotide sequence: TGTGCCAGCAGTTTGGGGGGTAATGAGCAGTTCTTC.

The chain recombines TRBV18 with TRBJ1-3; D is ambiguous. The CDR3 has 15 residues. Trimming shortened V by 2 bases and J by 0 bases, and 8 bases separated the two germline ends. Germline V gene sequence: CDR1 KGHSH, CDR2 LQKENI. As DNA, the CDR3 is TGTGCCAGCTCACCATCTTCGGGCTCTGGAAACACCATATATTTT. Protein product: CASSPSSGSGNTIYF.

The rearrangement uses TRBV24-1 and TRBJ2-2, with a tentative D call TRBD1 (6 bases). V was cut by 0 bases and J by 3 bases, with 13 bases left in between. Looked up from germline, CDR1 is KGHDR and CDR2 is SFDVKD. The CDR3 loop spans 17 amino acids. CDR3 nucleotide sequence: TGTGCCACCAGTGATTTGCCCCGGACAGATCACACCGGGGAGCTGTTTTTT. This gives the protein CATSDLPRTDHTGELFF.

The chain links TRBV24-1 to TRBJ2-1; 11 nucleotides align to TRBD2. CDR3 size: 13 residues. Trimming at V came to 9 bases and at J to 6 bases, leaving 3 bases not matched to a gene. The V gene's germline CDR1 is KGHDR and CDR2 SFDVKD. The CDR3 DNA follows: TGTGCCACCGGGACTAGCGGATTCAATGAGCAGTTCTTC. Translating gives CATGTSGFNEQFF.

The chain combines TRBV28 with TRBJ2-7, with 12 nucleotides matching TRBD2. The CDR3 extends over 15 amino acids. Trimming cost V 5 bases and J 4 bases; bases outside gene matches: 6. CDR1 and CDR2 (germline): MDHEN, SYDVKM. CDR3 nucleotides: TGTGCCAGCAGTCCGAGGACTAGCGGGATGTACGAGCAGTACTTC. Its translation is CASSPRTSGMYEQYF.

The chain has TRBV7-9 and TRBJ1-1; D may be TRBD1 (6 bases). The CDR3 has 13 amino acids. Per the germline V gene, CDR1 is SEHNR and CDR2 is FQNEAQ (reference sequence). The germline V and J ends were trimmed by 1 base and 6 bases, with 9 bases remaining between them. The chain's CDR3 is CASSLGGAAEAFF. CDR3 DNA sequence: TGTGCCAGCAGCTTAGGGGGGGCTGCTGAAGCTTTCTTT.

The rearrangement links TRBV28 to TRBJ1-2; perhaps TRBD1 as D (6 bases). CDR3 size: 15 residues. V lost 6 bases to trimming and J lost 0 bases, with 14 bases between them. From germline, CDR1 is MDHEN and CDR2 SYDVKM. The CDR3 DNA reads TGTGCCAGCAGGCTACAGGGTGAGACTAACTATGGCTACACCTTC. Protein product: CASRLQGETNYGYTF.

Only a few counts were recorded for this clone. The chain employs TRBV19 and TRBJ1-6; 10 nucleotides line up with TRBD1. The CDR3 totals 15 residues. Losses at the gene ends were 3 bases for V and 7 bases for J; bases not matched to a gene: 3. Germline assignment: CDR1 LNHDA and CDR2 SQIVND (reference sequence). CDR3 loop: CASSIRDRGNSPLHF. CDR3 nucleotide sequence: TGTGCCAGTAGTATCCGGGACAGGGGAAATTCACCCCTCCACTTT.

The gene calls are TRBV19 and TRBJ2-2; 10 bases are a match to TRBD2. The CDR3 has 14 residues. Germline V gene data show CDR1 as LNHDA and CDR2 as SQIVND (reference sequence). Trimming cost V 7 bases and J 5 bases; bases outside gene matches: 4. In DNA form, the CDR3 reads TGTGCCAGTATTGGTAGCGGGAGGACCGGGGAGCTGTTTTTT. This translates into CASIGSGRTGELFF.

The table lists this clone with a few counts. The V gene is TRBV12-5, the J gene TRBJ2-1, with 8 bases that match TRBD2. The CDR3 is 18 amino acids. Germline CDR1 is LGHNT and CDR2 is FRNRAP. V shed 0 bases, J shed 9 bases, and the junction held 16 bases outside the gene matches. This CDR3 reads CASGLVMRTVREAAEQFF. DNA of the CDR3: TGTGCTAGTGGTTTGGTAATGCGTACGGTGCGGGAGGCGGCTGAGCAGTTCTTC.

CDR3 coding DNA: TGTGCCAGCAGTCCAGGGGCGACCGACTACGAGCAGTACTTC. Translation: CASSPGATDYEQYF. J is TRBJ2-7 and V is TRBV6-2 or TRBV6-3; perhaps TRBD1 as D (6 bases). The ends were cut back, 5 bases at V and 3 bases at J, with 14 bases in the middle. The CDR3 runs 14 residues. Germline assignment: CDR1 MNHEY and CDR2 SVGEGT.

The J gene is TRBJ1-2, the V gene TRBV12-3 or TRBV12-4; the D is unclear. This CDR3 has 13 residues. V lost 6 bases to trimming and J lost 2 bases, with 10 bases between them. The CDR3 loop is CASSSSSNYGYTF. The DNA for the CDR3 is TGTGCCAGCAGCAGTTCGTCAAACTATGGCTACACCTTC.

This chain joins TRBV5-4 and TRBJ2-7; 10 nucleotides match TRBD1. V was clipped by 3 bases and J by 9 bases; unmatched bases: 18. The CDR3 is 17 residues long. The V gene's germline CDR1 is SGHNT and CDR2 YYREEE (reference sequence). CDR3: CASSSQTGTGASRRQYF. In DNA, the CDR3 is TGTGCCAGCAGCTCCCAAACCGGGACAGGGGCTTCACGGAGGCAGTACTTC.